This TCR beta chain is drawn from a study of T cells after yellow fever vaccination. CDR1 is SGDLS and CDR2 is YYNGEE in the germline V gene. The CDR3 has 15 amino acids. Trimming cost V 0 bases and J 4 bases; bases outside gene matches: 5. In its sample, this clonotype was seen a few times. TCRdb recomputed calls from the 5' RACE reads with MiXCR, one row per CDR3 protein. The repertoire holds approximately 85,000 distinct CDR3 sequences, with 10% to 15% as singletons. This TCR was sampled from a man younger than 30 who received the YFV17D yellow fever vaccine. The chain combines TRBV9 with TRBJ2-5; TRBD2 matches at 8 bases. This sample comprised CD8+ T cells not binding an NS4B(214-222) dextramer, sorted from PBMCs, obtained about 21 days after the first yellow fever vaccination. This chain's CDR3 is CASSVAGGPTETQYF. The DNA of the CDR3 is TGTGCCAGCAGCGTAGCGGGGGGGCCTACAGAGACCCAGTACTTC.